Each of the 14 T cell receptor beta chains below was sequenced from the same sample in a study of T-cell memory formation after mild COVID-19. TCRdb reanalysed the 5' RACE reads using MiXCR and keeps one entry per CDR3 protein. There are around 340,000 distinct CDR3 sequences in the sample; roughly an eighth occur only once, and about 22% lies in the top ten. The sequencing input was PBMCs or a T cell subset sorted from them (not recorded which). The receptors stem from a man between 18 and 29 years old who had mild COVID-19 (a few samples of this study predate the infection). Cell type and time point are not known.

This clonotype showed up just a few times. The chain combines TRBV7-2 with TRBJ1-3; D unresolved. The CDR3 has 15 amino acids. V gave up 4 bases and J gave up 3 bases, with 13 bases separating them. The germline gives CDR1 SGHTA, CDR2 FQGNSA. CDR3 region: CASSSRTVGGNTIYF. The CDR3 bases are TGTGCCAGCAGCTCACGGACGGTCGGTGGAAACACCATATATTTT.

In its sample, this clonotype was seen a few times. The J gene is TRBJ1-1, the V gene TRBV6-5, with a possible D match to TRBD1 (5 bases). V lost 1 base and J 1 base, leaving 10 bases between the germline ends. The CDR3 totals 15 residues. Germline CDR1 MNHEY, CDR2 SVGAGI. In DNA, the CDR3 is TGTGCCAGCAGTTACTGGCGCAGGGCGAACACTGAAGCTTTCTTT. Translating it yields CASSYWRRANTEAFF.

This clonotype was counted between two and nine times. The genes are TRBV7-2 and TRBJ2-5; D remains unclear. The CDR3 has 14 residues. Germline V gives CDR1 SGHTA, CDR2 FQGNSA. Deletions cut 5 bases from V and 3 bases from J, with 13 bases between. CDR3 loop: CASSPSISEETQYF. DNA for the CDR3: TGTGCCAGCAGCCCATCTATCAGTGAAGAGACCCAGTACTTC.

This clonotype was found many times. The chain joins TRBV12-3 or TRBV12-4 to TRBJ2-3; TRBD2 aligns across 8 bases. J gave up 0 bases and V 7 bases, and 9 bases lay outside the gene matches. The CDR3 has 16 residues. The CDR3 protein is CASTVGASGSTDTQYF. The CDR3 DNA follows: TGTGCCAGCACCGTGGGGGCTAGCGGGAGCACAGATACGCAGTATTTT.

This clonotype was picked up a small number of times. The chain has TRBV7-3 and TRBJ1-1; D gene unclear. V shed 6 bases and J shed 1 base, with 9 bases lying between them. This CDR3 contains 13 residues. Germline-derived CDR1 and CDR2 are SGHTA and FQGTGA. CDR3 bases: TGTGCCAGCAGATCCCGACAGAACACTGAAGCTTTCTTT. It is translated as CASRSRQNTEAFF. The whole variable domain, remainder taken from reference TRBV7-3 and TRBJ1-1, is GAGVSQTPSNKVTEKGKYVELRCDPISGHTALYWYRQSLGQGPEFLIYFQGTGAADDSGLPNDRFFAVRPEGSVSTLKIQRTERGDSAVYLCASRSRQNTEAFFGQGTRLTVV.

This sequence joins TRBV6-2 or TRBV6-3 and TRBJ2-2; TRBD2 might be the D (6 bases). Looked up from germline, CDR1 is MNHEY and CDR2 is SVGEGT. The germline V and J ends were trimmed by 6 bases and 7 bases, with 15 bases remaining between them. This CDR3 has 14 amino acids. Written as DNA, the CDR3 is TGTGCCAGCAGCAAGACTAGTCGCGGCGGGGAGCTGTTTTTT. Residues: CASSKTSRGGELFF.

In DNA, the CDR3 is TGTGCCAGCAGTTCGGCAGTTTATGGGGGTTCACCCCTCCACTTT. It specifies CASSSAVYGGSPLHF. The V call is TRBV27, the J call TRBJ1-6, with D possibly being TRBD1 (5 bases). The germline V and J ends were trimmed by 4 bases and 9 bases, with 16 bases remaining between them. Germline values: CDR1 MNHEY, CDR2 SMNVEV (reference sequence). The CDR3 sequence is 15 residues long.

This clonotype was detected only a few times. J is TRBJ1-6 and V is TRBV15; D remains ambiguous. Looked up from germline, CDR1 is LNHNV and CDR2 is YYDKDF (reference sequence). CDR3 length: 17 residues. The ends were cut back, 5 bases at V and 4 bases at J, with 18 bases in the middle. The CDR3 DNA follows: TGTGCCACCAGCCCCACTGGAGGCGGGGTGTATAATTCACCCCTCCACTTT. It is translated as CATSPTGGGVYNSPLHF.

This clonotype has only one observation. CDR3 sequence reads: CATSDEAGGPDTQYF. CDR3 coding DNA: TGTGCCACCAGTGATGAAGCGGGGGGCCCAGATACGCAGTATTTT. The rearrangement links TRBV24-1 to TRBJ2-3; 9 positions match TRBD2. V lost 3 bases to trimming and J lost 4 bases; unmatched junction nucleotides: 4. The germline CDR1 and CDR2 sequences are KGHDR and SFDVKD. The CDR3 is 15 residues long.

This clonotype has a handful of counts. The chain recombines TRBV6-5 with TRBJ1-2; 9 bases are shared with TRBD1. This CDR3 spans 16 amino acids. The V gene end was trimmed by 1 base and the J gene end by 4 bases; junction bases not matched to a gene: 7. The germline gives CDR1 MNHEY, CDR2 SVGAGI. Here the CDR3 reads CASSYFGTGSPYGYTF. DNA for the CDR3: TGTGCCAGCAGTTACTTCGGGACAGGGAGTCCCTATGGCTACACCTTC.

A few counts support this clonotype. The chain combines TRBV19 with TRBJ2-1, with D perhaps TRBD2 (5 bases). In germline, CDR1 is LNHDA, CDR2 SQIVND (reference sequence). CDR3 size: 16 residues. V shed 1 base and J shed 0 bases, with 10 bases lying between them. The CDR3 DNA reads TGTGCCAGTAGTATAGCGGAGGTCAGCTCCTACAATGAGCAGTTCTTC. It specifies CASSIAEVSSYNEQFF. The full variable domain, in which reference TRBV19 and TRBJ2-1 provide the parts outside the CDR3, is DGGITQSPKYLFRKEGQNVTLSCEQNLNHDAMYWYRQDPGQGLRLIYYSQIVNDFQKGDIAEGYSVSREKKESFPLTVTSAQKNPTAFYLCASSIAEVSSYNEQFFGPGTRLTVL.

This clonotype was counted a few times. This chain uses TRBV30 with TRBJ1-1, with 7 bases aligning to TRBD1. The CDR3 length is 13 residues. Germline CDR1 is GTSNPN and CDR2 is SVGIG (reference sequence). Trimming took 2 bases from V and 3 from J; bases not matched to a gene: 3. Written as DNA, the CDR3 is TGTGCCTGGAGTCCTACAGGGGACACTGAAGCTTTCTTT. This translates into CAWSPTGDTEAFF.

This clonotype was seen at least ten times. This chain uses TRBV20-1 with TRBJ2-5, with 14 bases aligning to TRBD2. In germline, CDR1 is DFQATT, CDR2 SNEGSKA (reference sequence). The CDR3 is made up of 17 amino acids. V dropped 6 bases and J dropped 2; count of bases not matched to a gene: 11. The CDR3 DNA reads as TGCAGTGCCCCGCGGGGGACTAGCGGGGGTGAACAAGAGACCCAGTACTTC. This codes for CSAPRGTSGGEQETQYF.

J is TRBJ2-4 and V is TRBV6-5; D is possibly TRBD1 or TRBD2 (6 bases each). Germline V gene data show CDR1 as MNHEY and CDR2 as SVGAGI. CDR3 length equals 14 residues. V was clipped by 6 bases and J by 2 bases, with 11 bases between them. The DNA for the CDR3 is TGTGCCAGCAGCAAAGGGGGGTCCAAAAACATTCAGTACTTC. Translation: CASSKGGSKNIQYF.